This entry concerns a single TCR beta chain. Recruitment covered roughly 24 US areas and drew participants whose ages spanned roughly 18 to 89 years. Before being deemed recovered, Cohort 3 donors had two negative PCRs, clearance, or symptom resolution. The data stem from a study of blood T cell repertoires in COVID-19. The overall study: Sources were T cells, B-cell-depleted T cells, or PBMCs; the material itself was cDNA or gDNA.

This CDR3 region has 15 residues. Germline V CDR1 and CDR2: SGDLS, YYNGEE. Deletions cut 0 bases from V and 4 bases from J, with 11 bases between. Authors' data handling: Researchers report that nucleated cell counts were estimated from reference gene primer amplification. This table comes from immunoSEQ multiplex PCR, and its TCRdb copy is limited to in-frame clones, with some not included. The V and J calls and the clone size are those of that table, but D and trimming were determined from the DNA. The repertoire holds hundreds of thousands of clones, with around 90% as singletons. Sequencing was performed on PBMCs or T cells enriched from blood (not recorded which). The chain carries TRBV9 and TRBJ2-1, with a tentative D call TRBD1 (6 bases). The receptor comes from a woman aged 18-29 years who had recovered from COVID-19. The CDR3 bases are TGTGCCAGCAGCGTAGAAGGGGGTGGTTACAATGAGCAGTTCTTC. Residues: CASSVEGGGYNEQFF. Full variable domain (remainder filled in from reference TRBV9 and TRBJ2-1): DSGVTQTPKHLITATGQRVTLRCSPRSGDLSVYWYQQSLDQGLQFLIQYYNGEERAKGNILERFSAQQFPDLHSELNLSSLELGDSALYFCASSVEGGGYNEQFFGPGTRLTVL.